Shown below are 26 T cell receptor beta chains from a single sample sequenced in a study of T-cell memory formation after mild COVID-19. MiXCR was run by TCRdb on the 5' RACE reads, yielding one entry per CDR3 protein. Of 85,000 to 130,000 distinct CDR3 sequences listed, around 10% are singletons. The sample consisted of PBMCs or a T cell subset sorted from them (not recorded which). These receptors all come from a young man who had mild COVID-19 (a few samples of this study predate the infection). Cell type and time point are not known.

This clonotype was recorded a few times. The chain combines TRBV6-6 with TRBJ2-7; D gene unclear. Per the germline V gene, CDR1 is MNHNY and CDR2 is SVGAGI (reference sequence). The CDR3 runs 14 residues. Trimming shortened V by 0 bases and J by 4 bases, and 10 bases separated the two germline ends. CDR3 amino acids: CASSYSDQGYEQYV. The CDR3 DNA reads TGTGCCAGCAGTTACTCAGATCAAGGGTACGAGCAGTACGTC.

This chain uses TRBV25-1 with TRBJ2-4, with TRBD1 as a possible D gene (5 bases). V was cut by 0 bases and J by 5 bases, with 11 bases left in between. The CDR3 length is 15 residues. CDR1 is MGHDK and CDR2 is SYGVNS in the germline V gene. This chain's CDR3 is CASSEYKVRENIQYF. CDR3 bases: TGTGCCAGCAGTGAATATAAGGTCAGGGAAAACATTCAGTACTTC.

This chain links TRBV4-1 with TRBJ2-5, with a possible D match to TRBD2 (6 bases). This CDR3 region has 15 residues. Germline V gene sequence: CDR1 MGHRA, CDR2 YSYEKL. Between the trimmed V and J ends, which lost 3 bases and 3 bases, there was a span of 14 bases. Here the CDR3 reads CASSQGGTWEETQYF. The CDR3 nucleotides are TGCGCCAGCAGCCAGGGTGGGACTTGGGAAGAGACCCAGTACTTC.

This clonotype was recorded at least ten times. The chain recombines TRBV7-6 with TRBJ2-3; either TRBD1 or TRBD2 may supply D (6 bases each). Per the germline V gene, CDR1 is SGHVS and CDR2 is FNYEAQ. The length of the CDR3 is 16 residues. Trimming stripped 6 bases from V and 1 base from J, with 17 bases between. CDR3 in amino acids: CASRTGLGGGTDTQYF. DNA of the CDR3: TGTGCCAGCAGGACAGGCCTCGGAGGGGGCACAGATACGCAGTATTTT.

The sample holds many counts of this clonotype. V gene TRBV7-3 combines with J gene TRBJ2-1; D ambiguous. Germline values: CDR1 SGHTA, CDR2 FQGTGA. Trimming removed 3 bases from V and 5 bases from J, with 14 bases in between. This CDR3 has 15 amino acids. CDR3 coding DNA: TGTGCCAGCAGCTTTAGGCAACGACCTGACAATGAGCAGTTCTTC. Its protein is CASSFRQRPDNEQFF.

The chain joins TRBV12-3 or TRBV12-4 to TRBJ1-1; unclear D gene. The CDR3 runs 15 residues. Trimming shortened V by 3 bases and J by 1 base, and 12 bases separated the two germline ends. The CDR3 here is CASSFSWGSNTEAFF. The CDR3, as DNA: TGTGCCAGCAGTTTTAGTTGGGGATCGAACACTGAAGCTTTCTTT.

The V gene is TRBV7-3, the J gene TRBJ1-1; a possible D gene is TRBD1 (6 bases). With 2 bases removed from V and 5 bases from J, the gap between germline ends came to 12 bases. This CDR3 comprises 14 residues. From germline, CDR1 is SGHTA and CDR2 FQGTGA. CDR3 sequence: CASSLGGGWTEAFF. The CDR3 DNA reads as TGTGCCAGCAGCTTAGGAGGGGGTTGGACTGAAGCTTTCTTT.

This clonotype occurred a few times. This chain links TRBV4-2 with TRBJ2-7, with D perhaps matching TRBD1 or TRBD2 (5 bases each). CDR1 and CDR2 from the germline V gene are LGHNA and YNFKEQ. The CDR3 sequence is 12 residues long. V was cut by 3 bases and J by 7 bases, with 10 bases left in between. The CDR3 reads CASSQEEGEQYF. The CDR3 coding sequence is TGTGCCAGCAGCCAGGAAGAGGGGGAGCAGTACTTC.

This clonotype was seen a few times. This rearrangement joins TRBV5-6 to TRBJ2-5; 7 nucleotides line up with TRBD1. The CDR3 sequence is 15 residues long. CDR1 is SGHDT and CDR2 is YYEEEE in the germline V gene. J lost 2 bases, V lost 4 bases, and 8 bases had no gene match. The CDR3 bases are TGTGCCAGCAGCGAGACAGGGTACGCTCAAGAGACCCAGTACTTC. This translates into CASSETGYAQETQYF.

This clonotype was seen ten or more times. The chain joins TRBV12-3 or TRBV12-4 to TRBJ2-7, with D uncertain. V lost 4 bases and J lost 4, with 11 bases in between. The CDR3 is 13 residues long. CDR3 sequence: CASSSPLGYEQYF. The CDR3 region has the DNA TGTGCCAGCAGTTCCCCGCTGGGGTACGAGCAGTACTTC.

This clonotype was found a few times. V gene TRBV10-3 combines with J gene TRBJ2-2; 7 nucleotides line up with TRBD1. CDR3 length: 17 amino acids. V was clipped by 0 bases and J by 0 bases; unmatched bases: 4. Germline lookup yields CDR1 ENHRY and CDR2 SYGVKD. The CDR3 here is CAISESIGTANTGELFF. The CDR3 coding sequence is TGTGCCATCAGTGAGTCGATTGGGACAGCGAACACCGGGGAGCTGTTTTTT.

V usage is TRBV11-2 and J usage is TRBJ2-5; perhaps TRBD1 as D (6 bases). Deletions cut 1 base from V and 2 bases from J, with 11 bases between. The CDR3 is 15 amino acids. In germline, CDR1 is SGHAT, CDR2 FQNNGV. CDR3 sequence (DNA): TGTGCCAGCAGCTTAGGACCAGGGGTACAAGAGACCCAGTACTTC. This encodes CASSLGPGVQETQYF.

This clonotype occurred many times. The chain has TRBV11-2 and TRBJ2-1; D is possibly TRBD2 (5 bases). The CDR3 consists of 13 residues. V was trimmed by 2 bases and J by 15 bases, leaving 17 bases between them. Germline CDR1 reads SGHAT; CDR2 reads FQNNGV. CDR3 protein: CASSLTAGRQMFF. Here the CDR3 DNA reads TGTGCCAGCAGCTTAACTGCGGGTCGGCAGATGTTCTTC.

This clonotype was counted only a few times. The genes are TRBV20-1 and TRBJ1-6; 12 positions agree with TRBD1. The CDR3 is made up of 14 amino acids. The trim removed 1 base at V and 10 bases at J, leaving 2 bases unmatched. In germline, CDR1 is DFQATT, CDR2 SNEGSKA (reference sequence). The chain's CDR3 is CSARGGQGASPLHF. The CDR3, as DNA: TGCAGTGCTAGAGGGGGACAGGGGGCCTCACCCCTCCACTTT.

This clonotype came up many times. This chain uses TRBV6-2 or TRBV6-3 with TRBJ1-5; the D gene is possibly TRBD1 (5 bases). The V and J ends lost 2 bases and 5 bases respectively, with 10 bases between them. The CDR3 runs 14 residues. Germline V lookup: CDR1 MNHEY, CDR2 SVGEGT. The CDR3 here is CASSYHRGDQPQHF. The CDR3 DNA is TGTGCCAGCAGTTACCACCGGGGGGATCAGCCCCAGCATTTT.

CDR3 protein: CASSLGPTGGTRPETQYF. DNA of the CDR3: TGCGCCAGCAGCTTAGGCCCCACCGGAGGGACTCGCCCAGAGACCCAGTACTTC. The rearrangement uses TRBV5-1 and TRBJ2-5, with TRBD2 as a possible D gene (6 bases). Trimming removed 2 bases from V and 4 bases from J, with 24 bases in between. The germline gives CDR1 SGHRS, CDR2 YFSETQ. The CDR3 length is 18 residues.

The rearrangement joins TRBV28 to TRBJ1-6; perhaps TRBD1 as D (6 bases). The V gene's germline CDR1 is MDHEN and CDR2 SYDVKM. This CDR3 spans 12 amino acids. V was shortened by 6 bases and J by 10 bases, with 10 bases between the two germline ends. The CDR3 loop reads CASSPGQSPLHF. The CDR3 DNA reads as TGTGCCAGCAGCCCTGGACAGTCACCCCTCCACTTT. Using reference TRBV28 and TRBJ1-6 for the parts outside the CDR3, the full variable domain is DVKVTQSSRYLVKRTGEKVFLECVQDMDHENMFWYRQDPGLGLRLIYFSYDVKMKEKGDIPEGYSVSREKKERFSLILESASTNQTSMYLCASSPGQSPLHFGNGTRLTVT.

This clonotype turned up a few times. V usage is TRBV4-3 and J usage is TRBJ1-2, with D hard to call. CDR3 length: 16 residues. V lost 0 bases and J 4 bases, leaving 15 bases between the germline ends. Germline V gene lookup returns CDR1 LGHNA and CDR2 YSLEER. CDR3: CASSQESADYLYGYTF. The CDR3 DNA sequence: TGCGCCAGCAGCCAAGAGTCGGCTGACTACCTCTATGGCTACACCTTC.

This clonotype has more than one count but fewer than ten. V gene TRBV29-1 combines with J gene TRBJ2-3, with 7 bases lining up with TRBD2. V shed 6 bases and J 6 bases; nucleotides not matched to a gene: 12. The CDR3 covers 14 residues. The germline V gene encodes CDR1 SQVTM and CDR2 ANQGSEA. The CDR3 sequence: CSVTSGLESDTQYF. The DNA for the CDR3 is TGCAGCGTGACTTCCGGACTAGAGTCTGATACGCAGTATTTT.

This clonotype was counted a few times. This chain links TRBV7-2 with TRBJ2-2, with TRBD1 matching over 8 bases. Germline values: CDR1 SGHTA, CDR2 FQGNSA. CDR3 length: 17 residues. V lost 5 bases and J lost 0; bases outside the gene matches: 8. The CDR3 region has the DNA TGTGCCAGCAGCACACCGGGACAGGAGACGAACACCGGGGAGCTGTTTTTT. The encoded protein is CASSTPGQETNTGELFF.

V usage is TRBV18 and J usage is TRBJ2-5; D unclear. This CDR3 contains 12 residues. The germline V gene encodes CDR1 KGHSH and CDR2 LQKENI. V was trimmed by 0 bases and J by 5 bases, leaving 4 bases between them. CDR3 DNA sequence: TGTGCCAGCTCACCACCGGGGGAGACCCAGTACTTC. Protein: CASSPPGETQYF.

This chain uses TRBV10-3 with TRBJ1-2; 10 bases line up with TRBD1. The length of the CDR3 is 18 residues. The V gene's germline CDR1 is ENHRY and CDR2 SYGVKD. With 6 bases clipped from V and 0 bases from J, the junction kept 13 bases outside the gene matches. This CDR3 reads CAIRTPGQGPLANYGYTF. The CDR3 region has the DNA TGTGCCATCAGGACGCCGGGACAGGGGCCCCTAGCTAACTATGGCTACACCTTC.

The gene calls are TRBV11-2 and TRBJ2-3, with 8 nucleotides matching TRBD2. This CDR3 comprises 14 residues. The V gene end was trimmed by 4 bases and the J gene end by 4 bases; junction bases not matched to a gene: 4. The V gene's germline CDR1 is SGHAT and CDR2 FQNNGV. The CDR3 protein is CASSSAGGPDTQYF. CDR3 in DNA: TGTGCCAGCAGCTCGGCGGGAGGTCCAGATACGCAGTATTTT.

This clonotype has just a few counts. The chain links TRBV4-3 to TRBJ1-4; D gene uncertain. Germline lookup yields CDR1 LGHNA and CDR2 YSLEER. The CDR3 loop spans 16 amino acids. The V and J ends lost 0 bases and 0 bases respectively, with 8 bases between them. CDR3 region: CASSQDSATTNEKLFF. The CDR3 bases are TGCGCCAGCAGCCAAGATTCGGCTACAACTAATGAAAAACTGTTTTTT.

The chain employs TRBV29-1 and TRBJ2-3, with D hard to call. This CDR3 has 14 amino acids. From germline, CDR1 is SQVTM and CDR2 ANQGSEA. Trimming took off 0 bases at V and 4 bases at J, with 11 bases between the two ends. As DNA, the CDR3 is TGCAGCGTTGAAGATCTTCGTACAGCAGATACGCAGTATTTT. Translation: CSVEDLRTADTQYF.

This clonotype came up a few times. The chain joins TRBV2 to TRBJ2-1; TRBD1 aligns across 7 bases. CDR1 and CDR2 from the germline V gene are SNHLY and FYNNEI. V lost 3 bases and J lost 7; bases outside the gene matches: 9. The CDR3 runs to 15 residues. CDR3 region: CASSDPGTVFNEQFF. For the CDR3, the DNA is TGTGCCAGCAGTGACCCCGGGACAGTTTTTAATGAGCAGTTCTTC.